Each of the 10 T cell receptor beta chains below was sequenced from the same sample in a study. TCRdb ran MiXCR on the 5' RACE reads and lists one entry per CDR3 protein. This sample yields 20,000 to 25,000 distinct CDR3 sequences, of which under 40% are seen a single time; about 2.4% belongs to the top ten. Sequencing input: tumor-infiltrating naive CD4+ T cells sorted from the breast tumor. Subset: naive CD4+ T cells, CD4+CD45RA+CD25-. All receptors derive from a female donor with breast cancer.

On this clonotype itself: A single base separates this from a much larger clone, so it may be a read error. The rearrangement links TRBV19 to TRBJ2-1, with 9 positions matching TRBD2. Germline-derived CDR1 and CDR2 are LNHDA and SQIVND (reference sequence). This CDR3 has 15 residues. V lost 4 bases to trimming and J lost 5 bases; unmatched junction nucleotides: 6. CDR3 sequence reads: CASSTNSGRHNEQFF. The DNA of the CDR3 is TGTGCCAGTAGTACCAATAGCGGGAGACACAATGAGCAGTTCTTC. The whole variable domain, filled in from reference TRBV19 and TRBJ2-1, reads DGGITQSPKYLFRKEGQNVTLSCEQNLNHDAMYWYRQDPGQGLRLIYYSQIVNDFQKGDIAEGYSVSREKKESFPLTVTSAQKNPTAFYLCASSTNSGRHNEQFFGPGTRLTVL.

This clonotype showed up many times. This sequence joins TRBV15 and TRBJ1-1; D possibly corresponds to TRBD1 (5 bases). Trimming took 4 bases from V and 5 from J, leaving 17 bases between them. From germline, CDR1 is LNHNV and CDR2 YYDKDF (reference sequence). The CDR3 loop spans 15 amino acids. The CDR3 DNA sequence: TGTGCCACCAGCATCAGGGACTTCGGAGGTACTGAAGCTTTCTTT. This encodes CATSIRDFGGTEAFF.

This clonotype was counted many times. This chain uses TRBV4-2 with TRBJ2-2; 9 nucleotides align to TRBD2. The CDR3 is made up of 18 amino acids. In germline, CDR1 is LGHNA, CDR2 YNFKEQ. The J segment lost 4 bases and the V segment lost 0 bases, leaving 9 bases of the junction unmatched. The CDR3: CASSQDRREGYGTGELFF. The CDR3 DNA sequence: TGTGCCAGCAGCCAAGATCGGCGGGAGGGGTATGGCACCGGGGAGCTGTTTTTT.

This clonotype was recorded at least ten times. The CDR3 sequence is CASSPRIASGQGYEQFF. For the CDR3, the DNA is TGTGCCAGCAGCCCAAGGATAGCTTCTGGGCAGGGGTATGAGCAGTTCTTC. This chain joins TRBV7-9 and TRBJ2-1, with D tentatively TRBD1 (6 bases). The CDR3 spans 17 residues. From germline, CDR1 is SEHNR and CDR2 FQNEAQ (reference sequence). The V and J ends lost 5 bases and 8 bases respectively, with 25 bases between them. The whole variable domain, filled in from reference TRBV7-9 and TRBJ2-1, reads DTGVSQNPRHKITKRGQNVTFRCDPISEHNRLYWYRQTLGQGPEFLTYFQNEAQLEKSRLLSDRFSAERPKGSFSTLEIQRTEQGDSAMYLCASSPRIASGQGYEQFFGPGTRLTVL.

This rearrangement joins TRBV12-3 or TRBV12-4 to TRBJ1-5; D is possibly TRBD1 (6 bases). This CDR3 has 16 amino acids. V was shortened by 5 bases and J by 5 bases, with 19 bases between the two germline ends. CDR3 sequence reads: CASSISRNRVDQPQHF. The DNA for the CDR3 is TGTGCCAGCAGTATCTCCAGGAACAGGGTCGATCAGCCCCAGCATTTT.

This clonotype came up many times. The chain recombines TRBV12-3 or TRBV12-4 with TRBJ2-7, with TRBD2 matching over 11 bases. The CDR3 runs 15 residues. V was pared by 2 bases and J by 6 bases, with 6 bases of the junction left unmatched. The CDR3 nucleotides are TGTGCCAGCAGTTTACTAGCGGGAGGAAGGGGCGAGCAGTACTTC. Encoded protein: CASSLLAGGRGEQYF.

This clonotype appeared many times. V usage is TRBV9 and J usage is TRBJ2-1, with D unclear. The CDR3 contains 14 residues. Germline lookup yields CDR1 SGDLS and CDR2 YYNGEE. V was clipped by 4 bases and J by 0 bases, with 8 bases between them. The CDR3 is CASSPAGSYNEQFF. The DNA of the CDR3 is TGTGCCAGCAGCCCCGCCGGCTCCTACAATGAGCAGTTCTTC.

Relative to its sample, this clonotype is medium-sized. The chain joins TRBV5-1 to TRBJ2-7; TRBD2 matches at 9 bases. CDR1 and CDR2 from the germline V gene are SGHRS and YFSETQ. V was clipped by 1 base and J by 5 bases; unmatched bases: 10. The CDR3 is made up of 16 amino acids. DNA of the CDR3: TGCGCCAGCAGCTTGATCGGGGGTAGCGGGAGCCACGAGCAGTACTTC. Translated, it gives CASSLIGGSGSHEQYF.

This clonotype has just one count. The chain recombines TRBV7-8 with TRBJ2-1; the match to TRBD2 covers 14 bases. Per the germline V gene, CDR1 is SGHVS and CDR2 is FQNEAQ. The V and J ends lost 5 bases and 6 bases, in that order; junction bases with no gene match: 3. This CDR3 has 15 amino acids. This chain's CDR3 is CASSQGTSGSNEQFF. Here the CDR3 DNA reads TGTGCCAGCAGCCAAGGGACTAGCGGGAGCAATGAGCAGTTCTTC.

This chain links TRBV4-1 with TRBJ2-1, with D tentatively TRBD2 (5 bases). The CDR3 length is 13 residues. The V end was cut by 3 bases, the J end by 12 bases, with 15 bases between. Germline lookup yields CDR1 MGHRA and CDR2 YSYEKL. The CDR3 nucleotides are TGCGCCAGCAGCCAGCCCTTGGGGAGAGGGCAGTTCTTC. This gives the protein CASSQPLGRGQFF.